This paragraph reports one TCR beta chain. The antigen is unknown. TCRdb re-derived calls from the reads in MiXCR, one entry per CDR3 protein. Here the sample spans about 830,000 distinct CDR3 sequences, about 31% being singletons. This sample was included in a study of T cell repertoires in cytomegalovirus infection. Study results and caveats: HLA-C-restricted TCR beta clonotypes specific for CMV led the ex vivo response.

The receptor comes from a human donor in good health (CMV status not recorded). Some clones in this sample may be carry-over from other donors' samples. Sequencing was performed on cultured CD8+ T cells from PBMCs, taken from culture after CMV antigen stimulation.

This CDR3 reads CASSLGTPGGV. For the CDR3, the DNA is TGTGCCAGCAGCTTAGGTACACCGGGGGGCGTC. The J gene is TRBJ2-7, the V gene TRBV7-9, with 7 bases fitting TRBD2. The CDR3 length is 11 residues. Germline-derived CDR1 and CDR2 are SEHNR and FQNEAQ (reference sequence).